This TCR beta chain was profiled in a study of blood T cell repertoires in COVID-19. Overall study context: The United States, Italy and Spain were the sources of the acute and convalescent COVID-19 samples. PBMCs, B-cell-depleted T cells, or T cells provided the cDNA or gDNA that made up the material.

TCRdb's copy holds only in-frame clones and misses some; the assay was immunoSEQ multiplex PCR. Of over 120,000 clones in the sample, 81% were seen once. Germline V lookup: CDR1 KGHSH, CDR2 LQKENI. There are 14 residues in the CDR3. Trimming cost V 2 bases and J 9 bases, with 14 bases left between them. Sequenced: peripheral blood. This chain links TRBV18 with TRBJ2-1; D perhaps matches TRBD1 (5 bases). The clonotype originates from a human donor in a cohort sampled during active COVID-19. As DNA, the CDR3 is TGTGCCAGCTCACCAAATAGACAGTCGGGTGAGCAGTTCTTC. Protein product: CASSPNRQSGEQFF.